The 19 T cell receptor beta chains below come from one sample, sequenced in a study of T cell responses to AZD1222 COVID-19 vaccine. Profiled with immunoSEQ multiplex PCR; TCRdb holds only in-frame clones, not every one. The sample lists about 70,000 clones; 90% were seen once. The sample in question was peripheral blood, obtained 28 days after the second AZD1222 dose. Every receptor here comes from an adult who received the AZD1222 COVID-19 vaccine.

For the CDR3, the DNA is TGTGCCAGCAGCTCCTGGGGTGAGGCCAAAAACATTCAGTACTTC. It specifies CASSSWGEAKNIQYF. The chain joins TRBV11-2 to TRBJ2-4, with D unclear. The germline gives CDR1 SGHAT, CDR2 FQNNGV. Trimming left V 4 bases short and J 1 base short, with 11 bases between. The length of the CDR3 is 15 residues.

The chain has TRBV2 and TRBJ2-3; D ambiguous. With 0 bases removed from V and 5 bases from J, the gap between germline ends came to 3 bases. Per the germline V gene, CDR1 is SNHLY and CDR2 is FYNNEI. The CDR3 has 12 residues. CDR3 in DNA: TGTGCCAGCAGTGAAGCAGGAGATACGCAGTATTTT. Its translation: CASSEAGDTQYF.

CDR3 nucleotides: TGTGCCAGCAGCTCGTGGGGGAAGCACTCTGGGGCCAACGTCCTGACTTTC. Protein: CASSSWGKHSGANVLTF. The rearrangement joins TRBV11-3 to TRBJ2-6; D possibly uses TRBD1 or TRBD2 (5 bases each). CDR3 length: 17 amino acids. Trimming removed 4 bases from V and 0 bases from J, with 13 bases in between. The germline gives CDR1 SGHNT, CDR2 YENEEA. Full variable domain (rest looked up from reference TRBV11-3 and TRBJ2-6): EAGVVQSPRYKIIEKKQPVAFWCNPISGHNTLYWYLQNLGQGPELLIRYENEEAVDDSQLPKDRFSAERLKGVDSTLKIQPAELGDSAVYLCASSSWGKHSGANVLTFGAGSRLTVL.

This sequence joins TRBV5-1 and TRBJ2-7; 7 bases match TRBD1. The CDR3 has 14 amino acids. Germline V gives CDR1 SGHRS, CDR2 YFSETQ. V gave up 0 bases and J gave up 3 bases; unmatched junction bases: 3. This CDR3 reads CASSLGQGDYEQYF. The CDR3 DNA reads TGCGCCAGCAGCTTGGGGCAGGGGGACTACGAGCAGTACTTC.

The chain links TRBV4-1 to TRBJ1-5; D is uncertain. CDR3 length: 14 amino acids. Germline loops: CDR1 MGHRA, CDR2 YSYEKL. Trimming shortened V by 1 base and J by 5 bases, and 9 bases separated the two germline ends. CDR3 in amino acids: CASSQGVLDQPQHF. The CDR3 DNA reads as TGCGCCAGCAGCCAAGGGGTGCTGGATCAGCCCCAGCATTTT.

The chain has TRBV12-3 or TRBV12-4 and TRBJ1-1, with unresolved D. CDR3 length: 13 residues. Trimming took off 1 base at V and 4 bases at J, with 7 bases between the two ends. The CDR3 DNA reads TGTGCCAGCAGTTTAGATTCGGCCACTGAAGCTTTCTTT. Translated: CASSLDSATEAFF.

This rearrangement joins TRBV6-2 or TRBV6-3 to TRBJ1-4; D remains unclear. The CDR3 has 14 amino acids. From germline, CDR1 is MNHEY and CDR2 SVGEGT. V lost 2 bases, J lost 3 bases, and 7 bases lay in between. The CDR3 nucleotides read TGTGCCAGCAGTTACGGGGTGCCTAATGAAAAACTGTTTTTT. It is translated as CASSYGVPNEKLFF.

The chain has TRBV30 and TRBJ2-7, with 7 nucleotides matching TRBD2. Unmatched junction bases numbered 4, after V lost 5 bases and J lost 3 bases. Germline V lookup: CDR1 GTSNPN, CDR2 SVGIG (reference sequence). The CDR3 totals 12 residues. The CDR3 reads CAWGAGDYEQYF. CDR3 nucleotides: TGTGCCTGGGGGGCGGGAGACTACGAGCAGTACTTC.

This chain uses TRBV30 with TRBJ2-2, with TRBD1 matching over 9 bases. Germline V lookup: CDR1 GTSNPN, CDR2 SVGIG (reference sequence). V lost 5 bases and J lost 9; bases outside the gene matches: 13. This CDR3 is built from 15 residues. This CDR3 reads CAWGGTGIVPRELFF. The DNA for the CDR3 is TGTGCCTGGGGGGGGACAGGGATAGTCCCCCGGGAGCTGTTTTTT.

V usage is TRBV6-5 and J usage is TRBJ1-3; 9 nucleotides align to TRBD1. The CDR3 runs to 14 residues. Germline lookup yields CDR1 MNHEY and CDR2 SVGAGI. The junction had 2 bases not matched to a gene; V was cut back by 4 bases and J by 4 bases. The CDR3 sequence: CASSWDRAGNTIYF. In nucleotides, the CDR3 is TGTGCCAGCAGTTGGGACAGGGCAGGAAACACCATATATTTT.

This clone came up once. The J gene is TRBJ1-4, the V gene TRBV10-3; D unclear. The CDR3 has 13 amino acids. V lost 3 bases and J 5 bases, leaving 7 bases between the germline ends. The V gene's germline CDR1 is ENHRY and CDR2 SYGVKD. DNA of the CDR3: TGTGCCATCAGTGACAGCAAGAATGAAAAACTGTTTTTT. As protein: CAISDSKNEKLFF.

The chain joins TRBV5-1 to TRBJ2-7; the D gene is possibly TRBD2 (6 bases). CDR3 length: 16 amino acids. From germline, CDR1 is SGHRS and CDR2 YFSETQ. Trimming removed 6 bases at V and 2 bases at J, with 21 bases between. CDR3: CASTPGGATTTYEQYF. DNA for the CDR3: TGCGCCAGCACTCCTGGCGGGGCAACAACCACCTACGAGCAGTACTTC.

The chain links TRBV11-3 to TRBJ1-2; tentative D call: TRBD1 (5 bases). Per germline, CDR1 SGHNT and CDR2 YENEEA. CDR3 length: 18 amino acids. V was trimmed by 5 bases and J by 7 bases, leaving 29 bases between them. CDR3 loop: CASSLTIPFGQGSTGYTF. The CDR3 region has the DNA TGTGCCAGCAGCCTAACTATTCCCTTCGGACAAGGGTCAACTGGCTACACCTTC. Using reference TRBV11-3 and TRBJ1-2 for the parts outside the CDR3, the full variable domain is EAGVVQSPRYKIIEKKQPVAFWCNPISGHNTLYWYLQNLGQGPELLIRYENEEAVDDSQLPKDRFSAERLKGVDSTLKIQPAELGDSAVYLCASSLTIPFGQGSTGYTFGSGTRLTVV.

V gene TRBV15 combines with J gene TRBJ1-1; D perhaps matches TRBD1 (6 bases). CDR3 length equals 14 residues. In germline, CDR1 is LNHNV, CDR2 YYDKDF (reference sequence). V lost 5 bases and J 1 base, leaving 11 bases between the germline ends. The CDR3 is CATSLGGGNTEAFF. CDR3 DNA: TGTGCCACCAGCCTAGGGGGGGGGAACACTGAAGCTTTCTTT.

The chain combines TRBV5-4 with TRBJ2-7; TRBD2 agrees at 14 bases. V lost 4 bases, J lost 1 base, and 10 bases stayed unmatched. The CDR3 covers 18 residues. Germline V gene data show CDR1 as SGHNT and CDR2 as YYREEE (reference sequence). Here the CDR3 DNA reads TGTGCCAGCAGCACAGCCGGGACTAGCGGGAGAGGTTCCTACGAGCAGTACTTC. It is translated as CASSTAGTSGRGSYEQYF.

The rearrangement joins TRBV5-1 to TRBJ2-5; D could derive from TRBD1 or TRBD2 (5 bases each). The CDR3 is made up of 14 amino acids. V dropped 6 bases and J dropped 2 bases, with 14 bases sitting between them. CDR1 is SGHRS, CDR2 YFSETQ, per germline. The CDR3 bases are TGCGCCAGCACTTTGGGGGACGGTCAAGAGACCCAGTACTTC. Its translation: CASTLGDGQETQYF.

This chain links TRBV5-4 with TRBJ2-7; D is possibly TRBD1 (5 bases). The CDR3 extends over 12 amino acids. Trimming removed 5 bases from V and 4 bases from J, with 10 bases in between. Per the germline V gene, CDR1 is SGHNT and CDR2 is YYREEE (reference sequence). CDR3 sequence: CASSSDRYEQYF. The CDR3 region has the DNA TGTGCCAGCAGTTCCGACAGATACGAGCAGTACTTC. Complete variable domain (other parts from reference TRBV5-4 and TRBJ2-7): ETGVTQSPTHLIKTRGQQVTLRCSSQSGHNTVSWYQQALGQGPQFIFQYYREEENGRGNFPPRFSGLQFPNYSSELNVNALELDDSALYLCASSSDRYEQYFGPGTRLTVT.

The chain employs TRBV2 and TRBJ2-7; D is undetermined. The germline CDR1 and CDR2 sequences are SNHLY and FYNNEI. The ends were cut back, 8 bases at V and 6 bases at J, with 14 bases in the middle. CDR3 length: 12 amino acids. The CDR3, as DNA: TGTGCCAGCTCCCCCAGCATGGGCGAGCAGTACTTC. The encoded protein is CASSPSMGEQYF.

J is TRBJ1-3 and V is TRBV2; D is ambiguous. Trimming left V 1 base short and J 2 bases short, with 6 bases between. The CDR3 is 14 residues long. Germline-derived CDR1 and CDR2 are SNHLY and FYNNEI. Here the CDR3 reads CASSEVRTGNTIYF. CDR3 coding DNA: TGTGCCAGCAGTGAAGTACGGACTGGAAACACCATATATTTT.